The clone carrying this T cell receptor beta chain was found many times. The data were obtained in a study of Graves' ophthalmopathy and Graves' hyperthyroidism. Researchers turned away patients with other autoimmune diseases, uncontrolled infections, pregnancy or lactation. Deletions cut 3 bases from V and 2 bases from J, with 17 bases between. The CDR3 length is 18 residues. Germline loops: CDR1 LNHNV, CDR2 YYDKDF (reference sequence). Researchers took RNA transcripts and amplified TCR beta CDR3 regions from them. Following a first-round RT-PCR that used HTBI primers, a second-round multiplex PCR was carried out. TCRdb reanalysed the multiplex PCR reads using MiXCR and keeps one entry per CDR3 protein. There are a few hundred thousand distinct CDR3 sequences in the sample; 15% to 20% occur only once, and about 12% lies in the top ten.

The sequence was collected from an adult man with Graves' ophthalmopathy. Sequencing was carried out using peripheral blood. The chain couples TRBV15 to TRBJ2-6; D remains ambiguous. The CDR3 protein is CATSRSAAGGTGANVLTF. In nucleotides, the CDR3 is TGTGCCACCAGCAGGAGTGCAGCAGGTGGGACTGGGGCCAACGTCCTGACTTTC.